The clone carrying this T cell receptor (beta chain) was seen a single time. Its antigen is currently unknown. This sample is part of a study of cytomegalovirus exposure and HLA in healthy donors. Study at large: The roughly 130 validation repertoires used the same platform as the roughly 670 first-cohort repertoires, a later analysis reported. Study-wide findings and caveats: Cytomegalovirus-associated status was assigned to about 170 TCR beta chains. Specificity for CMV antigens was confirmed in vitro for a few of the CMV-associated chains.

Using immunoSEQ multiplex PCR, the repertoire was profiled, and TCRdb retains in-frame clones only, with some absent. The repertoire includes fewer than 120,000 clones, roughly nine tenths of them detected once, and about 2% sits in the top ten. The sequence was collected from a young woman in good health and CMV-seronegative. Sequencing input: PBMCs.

CDR3 DNA: TGTGCCAGCAGTATTCAGGGAGGCGGCTACACCTTC. The encoded protein is CASSIQGGGYTF. This chain links TRBV28 with TRBJ1-2; the D gene is possibly TRBD1 (5 bases). V was clipped by 5 bases and J by 8 bases, with 12 bases between them. There are 12 residues in the CDR3. Germline V gene lookup returns CDR1 MDHEN and CDR2 SYDVKM.